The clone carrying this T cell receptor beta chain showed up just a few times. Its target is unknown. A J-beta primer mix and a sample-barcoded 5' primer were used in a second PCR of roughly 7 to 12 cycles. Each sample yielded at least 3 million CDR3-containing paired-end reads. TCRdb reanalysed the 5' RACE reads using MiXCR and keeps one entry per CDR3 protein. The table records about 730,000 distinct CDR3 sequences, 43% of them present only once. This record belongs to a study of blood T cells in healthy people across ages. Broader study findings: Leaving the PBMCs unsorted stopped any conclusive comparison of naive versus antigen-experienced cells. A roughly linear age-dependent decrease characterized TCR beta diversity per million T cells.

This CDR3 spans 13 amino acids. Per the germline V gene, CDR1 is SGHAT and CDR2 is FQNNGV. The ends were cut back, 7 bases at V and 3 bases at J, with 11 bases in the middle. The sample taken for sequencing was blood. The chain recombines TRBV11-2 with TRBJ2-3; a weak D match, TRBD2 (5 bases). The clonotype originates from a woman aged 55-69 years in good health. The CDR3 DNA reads TGTGCCAGCAAGTTAGCGTCTACAGATACGCAGTATTTT. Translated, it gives CASKLASTDTQYF.